This TCR beta chain was found in a study of blood T cell repertoires in COVID-19. Study-level information: T cells, B-cell-depleted T cells, or PBMCs supplied cDNA or gDNA.

How the authors handled the data: From reference gene primer amplification, estimates of nucleated cell counts were derived. This table comes from immunoSEQ multiplex PCR, and its TCRdb copy is limited to in-frame clones, with some not included. That table supplies the V and J calls and clone size; D and trimming were determined from the DNA. The sample consists of about 100,000 clones, around four fifths of them appearing once. The germline V gene has CDR1 SGHRS and CDR2 YFSETQ. V gave up 4 bases and J gave up 4 bases, with 11 bases separating them. The CDR3 runs 13 residues. V and J are TRBV5-1 and TRBJ2-5, with D perhaps TRBD1 (5 bases). Sequencing input: peripheral blood. This receptor was obtained from a woman aged 70-85 years with acute or convalescent COVID-19. The CDR3 loop is CASSHGQAETQYF. The CDR3 DNA follows: TGCGCCAGCAGCCATGGACAAGCAGAGACCCAGTACTTC. The full variable domain, completed using reference TRBV5-1 and TRBJ2-5, is KAGVTQTPRYLIKTRGQQVTLSCSPISGHRSVSWYQQTPGQGLQFLFEYFSETQRNKGNFPGRFSGRQFSNSRSEMNVSTLELGDSALYLCASSHGQAETQYFGPGTRLLVL.